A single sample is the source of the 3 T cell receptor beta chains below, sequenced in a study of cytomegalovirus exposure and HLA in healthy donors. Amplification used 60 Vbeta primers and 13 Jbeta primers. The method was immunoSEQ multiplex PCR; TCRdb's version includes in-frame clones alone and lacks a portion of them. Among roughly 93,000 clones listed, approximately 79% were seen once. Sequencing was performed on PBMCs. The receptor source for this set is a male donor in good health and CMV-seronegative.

CDR3 protein: CASSLTSGQQETQYF. CDR3 DNA: TGTGCCAGCAGTTTGACTAGCGGGCAGCAAGAGACCCAGTACTTC. This chain connects TRBV6-6 to TRBJ2-5; TRBD2 agrees at 10 bases. Germline CDR1 is MNHNY and CDR2 is SVGAGI (reference sequence). J was trimmed by 2 bases and V by 4 bases; bases with no gene match: 4. This CDR3 contains 15 residues.

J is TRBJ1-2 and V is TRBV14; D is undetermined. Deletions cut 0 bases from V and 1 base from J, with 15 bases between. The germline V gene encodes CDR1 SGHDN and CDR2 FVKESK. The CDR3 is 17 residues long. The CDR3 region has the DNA TGTGCCAGCAGCCAAGAGAGATCCACGAACTATAACTATGGCTACACCTTC. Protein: CASSQERSTNYNYGYTF.

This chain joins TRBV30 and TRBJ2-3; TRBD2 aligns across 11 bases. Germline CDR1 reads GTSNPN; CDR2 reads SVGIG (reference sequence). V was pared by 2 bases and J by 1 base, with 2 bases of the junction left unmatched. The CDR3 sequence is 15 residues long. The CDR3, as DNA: TGTGCCTGGAGTCCGGGACTAGCGGGCACAGATACGCAGTATTTT. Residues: CAWSPGLAGTDTQYF.